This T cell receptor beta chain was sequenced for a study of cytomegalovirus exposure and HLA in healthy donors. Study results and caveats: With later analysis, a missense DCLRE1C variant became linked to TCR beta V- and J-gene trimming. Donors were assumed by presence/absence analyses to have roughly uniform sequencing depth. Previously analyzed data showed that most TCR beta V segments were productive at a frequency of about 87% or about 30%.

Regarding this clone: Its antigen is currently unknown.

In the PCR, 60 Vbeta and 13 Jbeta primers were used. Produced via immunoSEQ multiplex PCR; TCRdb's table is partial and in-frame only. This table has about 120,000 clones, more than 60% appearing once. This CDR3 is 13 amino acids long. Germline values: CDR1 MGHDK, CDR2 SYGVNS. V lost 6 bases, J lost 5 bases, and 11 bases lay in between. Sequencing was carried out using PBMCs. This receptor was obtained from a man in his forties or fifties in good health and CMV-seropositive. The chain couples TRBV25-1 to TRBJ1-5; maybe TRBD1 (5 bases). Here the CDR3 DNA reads TGTGCCAGCAGGGCCAGGGATGATCAGCCCCAGCATTTT. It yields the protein CASRARDDQPQHF. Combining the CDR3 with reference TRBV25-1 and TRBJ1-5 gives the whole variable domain EADIYQTPRYLVIGTGKKITLECSQTMGHDKMYWYQQDPGMELHLIHYSYGVNSTEKGDLSSESTVSRIRTEHFPLTLESARPSHTSQYLCASRARDDQPQHFGDGTRLSIL.